The rows below give T cell receptor beta chains drawn from one sample of a study of blood T cell repertoires in COVID-19. The protocol was immunoSEQ multiplex PCR, while the TCRdb copy is restricted to in-frame clones and leaves out a portion. The sample includes around 130,000 clones, 75% to 90% seen only once; the top ten take approximately 27%. Sequencing was performed on peripheral blood. The receptors originated from a man aged 65 to 85 with active or convalescent COVID-19. The CDR3 runs from the conserved cysteine through the conserved F or W.

V	J	CDR3
TRBV4-1	TRBJ2-1	CASSQGPAGHYNEQFF
TRBV28	TRBJ1-2	CASSLQGPPNYGYTF
TRBV6-5	TRBJ1-4	CASCRLQGSRGKLFF
TRBV7-2	TRBJ2-1	CASSRGLAGDEQFF
TRBV2	TRBJ1-2	CATPQEDSGLSGYTF
TRBV19	TRBJ1-3	CAANEGTGNTIYF
TRBV5-1	TRBJ2-1	CASSFGLAGLDNEQFF
TRBV6-4	TRBJ2-5	CASSPNGGAPETQYF
TRBV19	TRBJ2-2	CASSPGGASTGELFF
TRBV21-1	TRBJ2-1	CASGQGFYNEQFF
TRBV27	TRBJ2-1	CASSTRLAGVYNEQFF
TRBV28	TRBJ2-1	CASSGSGRAASNEQFF
TRBV6-5	TRBJ2-7	CASSPGQGSYEQYF
TRBV28	TRBJ2-4	CASSPQTTIVQYF
TRBV5-1	TRBJ2-1	CASSLLQGGVDEQFF
TRBV29-1	TRBJ1-2	CSVWGQFGYTF
TRBV28	TRBJ1-1	CASSLFPRGRGAFF
TRBV14	TRBJ1-3	CASSQVRDRVYSGNTIYF
TRBV5-1	TRBJ1-5	CASSLGPSGQPQHF
TRBV24-1	TRBJ1-2	CATSDSSWDRVNYGYTF
TRBV5-1	TRBJ2-5	CASSPAASGRRQETQYF
TRBV3-1/TRBV3-2	TRBJ2-1	CASSSSGSLPDNEQFF
TRBV20-1	TRBJ2-7	CSASGLAGRDEQYF
TRBV27	TRBJ2-7	CASSWTGTDSYEQYF
TRBV3-1/TRBV3-2	TRBJ1-1	CASSQEQGASTEAFF
TRBV2	TRBJ2-5	CASSTGGGKETQYF
TRBV5-4	TRBJ2-5	CASSLEVAAQETQYF
TRBV6-2/TRBV6-3	TRBJ1-4	CASSYPGQGLFF
TRBV2	TRBJ1-5	CASVLQGGDNQPQHF
TRBV2	TRBJ1-4	CASRTGFNEKLFF
TRBV20-1	TRBJ2-1	CSASTPGRNEQFF
TRBV27	TRBJ2-7	CASSLTSGGSGYEQYF
TRBV5-4	TRBJ1-6	CASSPDRGNFNSPLHF
TRBV6-5	TRBJ2-3	CASKPGTGTDTQYF
TRBV7-9	TRBJ1-1	CASSDRTYTEAFF
TRBV28	TRBJ1-5	CASSTTGVGNQPQHF
TRBV7-9	TRBJ2-2	CASSRQGADTGELFF
TRBV23-1	TRBJ2-2	CASSHSSARELFF
TRBV2	TRBJ1-1	CASSLIRVNTEAFF
TRBV5-4	TRBJ2-1	CASSFLTSGRALFF
TRBV6-5	TRBJ2-1	CASSLSGSTHNEQFF
TRBV27	TRBJ2-3	CASSRSSGSGTDTQYF
TRBV27	TRBJ2-3	CASSPNQGNTQYF
TRBV19	TRBJ1-5	CASNPGGQSNQPQHF
TRBV27	TRBJ2-2	CASSMGLARNTGELFF
TRBV3-1/TRBV3-2	TRBJ1-5	CASSHGDRANQPQHF
TRBV5-5	TRBJ1-5	CASSTRTGSDGDQPQHF
TRBV4-1	TRBJ2-1	CASSPRENSYNEQFF
TRBV28	TRBJ1-6	CASLGASSNSPLHF